This T cell receptor beta chain emerged from a study of human T cells and chemical hapten exposure. From the RACE reads, TCRdb called clonotypes with MiXCR, one entry per CDR3 protein. Altogether approximately 350,000 distinct CDR3 sequences are present, nearly 6.5% being singletons, with the ten largest covering around 6.1%. Noted time point: patch test 2, 6 weeks after DPC sensitization. The sample's treatment: therapeutic diphenylcyclopropenone sensitization with weekly scalp DPC. V lost 5 bases and J lost 3, with 17 bases in between. CDR3 length: 16 residues. Germline V gene data show CDR1 as MNHNS and CDR2 as SASEGT.

The sequence derives from a woman aged 18-29 years with alopecia areata. Some clones in this sample may be carry-over from other donors' samples. The chain joins TRBV6-1 to TRBJ1-5, with D perhaps matching TRBD1 (5 bases). Sequencing was performed on whole blood, taken in connection with sensitization to the hapten diphenylcyclopropenone (DPC). CDR3 coding DNA: TGTGCCAGCAGTCTCCCACGGGGCAGGGACAATCAGCCCCAGCATTTT. It yields the protein CASSLPRGRDNQPQHF.